The 16 T cell receptor beta chains reported below all come from one sample, sequenced in a study of blood T cell repertoires in COVID-19. The table came from immunoSEQ multiplex PCR; TCRdb's copy has only in-frame clones and leaves some out. The data show under 95,000 clones, roughly 91% seen once. The sequencing input was peripheral blood. These receptors originate from a woman older than 75 with acute or convalescent COVID-19.

The genes are TRBV21-1 and TRBJ2-7; whether TRBD1, the table's D call, matches the DNA was not checked. TRBV21-1 is an annotated pseudogene. The CDR3 spans 16 residues. CDR3 coding DNA: TGTGCCAGCAGCAAAGAGTGGACAGGGGTCTCCTACGAGCAGTACTTC. Its translation is CASSKEWTGVSYEQYF.

This clone was seen just once. The chain recombines TRBV5-1 with TRBJ1-1; possible D gene TRBD1, 5 bases. V lost 4 bases and J lost 5, with 15 bases in between. Germline CDR1 SGHRS, CDR2 YFSETQ. The CDR3 runs 14 residues. The chain's CDR3 is CASSPGGDRTEAFF. In DNA form, the CDR3 reads TGCGCCAGCAGCCCCGGGGGGGATCGAACTGAAGCTTTCTTT.

This chain joins TRBV7-9 and TRBJ1-4, with 9 bases fitting TRBD1. Trimming took 4 bases from V and 7 from J; bases not matched to a gene: 10. CDR1 is SEHNR and CDR2 is FQNEAQ in the germline V gene (reference sequence). This CDR3 spans 16 amino acids. CDR3 nucleotides: TGTGCCAGCAGCTCGGGACAGGGCAAGGGGACTGAAAAACTGTTTTTT. It specifies CASSSGQGKGTEKLFF.

This chain links TRBV11-2 with TRBJ2-5; D is unclear. The CDR3 loop spans 13 amino acids. V was cut by 5 bases and J by 5 bases, with 12 bases left in between. Germline lookup yields CDR1 SGHAT and CDR2 FQNNGV. CDR3 sequence reads: CASSRGTGETQYF. In nucleotides, the CDR3 is TGTGCCAGCAGCCGAGGAACTGGGGAGACCCAGTACTTC.

The V gene is TRBV2, the J gene TRBJ1-1; possibly TRBD1 for D (5 bases). The V end was cut by 6 bases, the J end by 1 base, with 12 bases between. CDR1 SNHLY and CDR2 FYNNEI come from the germline V gene. The CDR3 loop spans 14 amino acids. Here the CDR3 reads CASSALTGNTEAFF. CDR3 sequence (DNA): TGTGCCAGCAGCGCATTAACAGGGAACACTGAAGCTTTCTTT.

The rearrangement joins TRBV6-1 to TRBJ2-5; maybe TRBD1 (6 bases). Deletions cut 5 bases from V and 4 bases from J, with 17 bases between. This CDR3 is 15 amino acids long. In germline, CDR1 is MNHNS, CDR2 SASEGT. CDR3 sequence (DNA): TGTGCCAGCAGTCGCCCCCCAGGGGCCAGAGAGACCCAGTACTTC. Encoded protein: CASSRPPGARETQYF.

This clone is classed as medium-sized. V gene TRBV27 combines with J gene TRBJ2-7, with 8 bases aligning to TRBD1. The CDR3 runs 14 residues. V was clipped by 5 bases and J by 4 bases; unmatched bases: 7. Germline V CDR1 and CDR2: MNHEY, SMNVEV (reference sequence). The CDR3 region has the DNA TGTGCCAGCAGTCTGCGGACAGGGAGGTACGAGCAGTACTTC. Translated, it gives CASSLRTGRYEQYF.

This chain connects TRBV14 to TRBJ2-3; 8 bases fit TRBD2. Germline V lookup: CDR1 SGHDN, CDR2 FVKESK. The V gene end was trimmed by 5 bases and the J gene end by 6 bases; junction bases not matched to a gene: 13. CDR3 length: 16 residues. The CDR3, as DNA: TGTGCCAGCAGCTTGCCCCTAGCGGGCCTCAAGGATACGCAGTATTTT. Residues: CASSLPLAGLKDTQYF.

The chain combines TRBV19 with TRBJ1-5; TRBD1 is a possible D gene (5 bases). The CDR3 has 13 amino acids. Germline loops: CDR1 LNHDA, CDR2 SQIVND (reference sequence). V dropped 1 base and J dropped 15 bases, with 16 bases sitting between them. This chain's CDR3 is CASSIAGTGSPHF. The CDR3 bases are TGTGCCAGTAGTATAGCTGGGACTGGGTCCCCGCATTTT.

The chain combines TRBV7-8 with TRBJ2-2, with 7 bases fitting TRBD2. The V and J ends lost 1 base and 4 bases, in that order; junction bases with no gene match: 6. The CDR3 consists of 16 residues. CDR1 is SGHVS and CDR2 is FQNEAQ in the germline V gene. The CDR3 is CASSLGVLAATGELFF. The CDR3 nucleotides are TGTGCCAGCAGCTTAGGGGTGCTAGCGGCCACCGGGGAGCTGTTTTTT.

This chain uses TRBV6-5 with TRBJ1-4; perhaps TRBD1 as D (5 bases). The germline V and J ends were trimmed by 5 bases and 6 bases, with 10 bases remaining between them. The germline CDR1 and CDR2 sequences are MNHEY and SVGAGI. The CDR3 totals 13 residues. CDR3 coding DNA: TGTGCCAGCAGTAGACAGAAGGATGAAAAACTGTTTTTT. Protein: CASSRQKDEKLFF.

This sequence joins TRBV6-6 and TRBJ1-5; possibly TRBD1 for D (5 bases). CDR3 length equals 14 residues. Trimming left V 6 bases short and J 12 bases short, with 21 bases between. Germline loops: CDR1 MNHNY, CDR2 SVGAGI (reference sequence). The CDR3 sequence is CASSRTEGRILQHF. The CDR3 bases are TGTGCCAGCAGCCGAACGGAGGGGCGTATTCTCCAGCATTTT.

The CDR3 loop is CASSSQGAVNEQFF. As DNA, the CDR3 is TGTGCCAGCAGCTCACAGGGGGCGGTCAATGAGCAGTTCTTC. The chain uses TRBV7-3 and TRBJ2-1, with 9 bases lining up with TRBD1. The germline V gene encodes CDR1 SGHTA and CDR2 FQGTGA. The CDR3 totals 14 residues. With V trimmed by 4 bases and J by 6 bases, 4 bases remained unmatched.

The rearrangement uses TRBV2 and TRBJ2-1, with D maybe TRBD2 (5 bases). From germline, CDR1 is SNHLY and CDR2 FYNNEI. This CDR3 spans 14 amino acids. V dropped 7 bases and J dropped 9 bases, with 19 bases sitting between them. CDR3 sequence: CASNVRSSIREQFF. The CDR3, as DNA: TGTGCCAGCAATGTAAGGTCTAGCATCCGTGAGCAGTTCTTC. Complete variable domain (other parts from reference TRBV2 and TRBJ2-1): EPEVTQTPSHQVTQMGQEVILRCVPISNHLYFYWYRQILGQKVEFLVSFYNNEISEKSEIFDDQFSVERPDGSNFTLKIRSTKLEDSAMYFCASNVRSSIREQFFGPGTRLTVL.

This clone showed up just once. The V gene is TRBV6-5, the J gene TRBJ1-3, with a tentative D call TRBD1 (5 bases). This CDR3 has 14 amino acids. Trimming took off 9 bases at V and 3 bases at J, with 15 bases between the two ends. Germline loops: CDR1 MNHEY, CDR2 SVGAGI. CDR3 coding DNA: TGTGCCAGTCAGCAGGGCAAAAATGGAAACACCATATATTTT. This gives the protein CASQQGKNGNTIYF.

The chain employs TRBV4-2 and TRBJ1-4; D perhaps matches TRBD1 (6 bases). V gave up 0 bases and J gave up 6 bases, with 11 bases separating them. This CDR3 spans 15 amino acids. CDR1 is LGHNA and CDR2 is YNFKEQ in the germline V gene. The CDR3 is CASSQDSNRDEKLFF. The CDR3 DNA is TGTGCCAGCAGCCAAGATTCTAACAGGGATGAAAAACTGTTTTTT.